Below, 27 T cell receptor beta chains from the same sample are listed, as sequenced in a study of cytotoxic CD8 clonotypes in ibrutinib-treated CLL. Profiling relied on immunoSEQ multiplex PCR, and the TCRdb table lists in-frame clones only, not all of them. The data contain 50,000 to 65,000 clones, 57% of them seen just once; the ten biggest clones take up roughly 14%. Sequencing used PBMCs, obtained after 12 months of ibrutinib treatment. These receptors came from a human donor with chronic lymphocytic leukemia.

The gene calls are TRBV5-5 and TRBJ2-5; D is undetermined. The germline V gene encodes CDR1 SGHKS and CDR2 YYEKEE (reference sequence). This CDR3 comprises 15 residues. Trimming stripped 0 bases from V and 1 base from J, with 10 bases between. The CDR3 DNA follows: TGTGCCAGCAGCTTGGTCCCGGCGGTCCAAGAGACCCAGTACTTC. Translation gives CASSLVPAVQETQYF. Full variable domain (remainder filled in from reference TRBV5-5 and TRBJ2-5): DAGVTQSPTHLIKTRGQQVTLRCSPISGHKSVSWYQQVLGQGPQFIFQYYEKEERGRGNFPDRFSARQFPNYSSELNVNALLLGDSALYLCASSLVPAVQETQYFGPGTRLLVL.

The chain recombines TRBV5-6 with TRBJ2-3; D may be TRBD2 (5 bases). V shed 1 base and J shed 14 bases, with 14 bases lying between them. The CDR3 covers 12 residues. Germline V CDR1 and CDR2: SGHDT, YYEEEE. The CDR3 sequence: CASSLPGKRRYF. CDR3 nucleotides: TGTGCCAGCAGCTTGCCGGGAAAGCGGAGGTATTTT.

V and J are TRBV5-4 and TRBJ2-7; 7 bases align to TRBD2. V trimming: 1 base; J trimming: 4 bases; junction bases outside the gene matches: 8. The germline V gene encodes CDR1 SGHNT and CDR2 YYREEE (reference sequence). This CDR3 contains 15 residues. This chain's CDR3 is CASSLRSSGGYEQYF. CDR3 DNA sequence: TGTGCCAGCAGCTTGAGGTCTAGCGGAGGTTACGAGCAGTACTTC.

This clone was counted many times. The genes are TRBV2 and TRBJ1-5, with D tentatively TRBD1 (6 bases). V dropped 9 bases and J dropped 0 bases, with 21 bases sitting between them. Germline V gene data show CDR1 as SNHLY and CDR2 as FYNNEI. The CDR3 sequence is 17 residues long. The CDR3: CASQRTVGDNSNQPQHF. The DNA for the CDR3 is TGTGCCAGTCAGCGGACAGTGGGGGACAATAGCAATCAGCCCCAGCATTTT.

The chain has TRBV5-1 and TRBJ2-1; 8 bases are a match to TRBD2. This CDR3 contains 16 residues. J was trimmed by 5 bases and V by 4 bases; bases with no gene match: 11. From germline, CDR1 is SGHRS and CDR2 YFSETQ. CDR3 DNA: TGCGCCAGCAGCACCCAAGGGACTAGAGGAGACAATGAGCAGTTCTTC. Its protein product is CASSTQGTRGDNEQFF. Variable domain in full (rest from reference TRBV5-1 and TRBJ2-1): KAGVTQTPRYLIKTRGQQVTLSCSPISGHRSVSWYQQTPGQGLQFLFEYFSETQRNKGNFPGRFSGRQFSNSRSEMNVSTLELGDSALYLCASSTQGTRGDNEQFFGPGTRLTVL.

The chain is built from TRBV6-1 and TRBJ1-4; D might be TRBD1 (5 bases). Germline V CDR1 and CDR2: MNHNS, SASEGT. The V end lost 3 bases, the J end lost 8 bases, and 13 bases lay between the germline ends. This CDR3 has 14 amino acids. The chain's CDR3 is CASSDGQGNEKLFF. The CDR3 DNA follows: TGTGCCAGCAGTGATGGGCAGGGAAACGAAAAACTGTTTTTT.

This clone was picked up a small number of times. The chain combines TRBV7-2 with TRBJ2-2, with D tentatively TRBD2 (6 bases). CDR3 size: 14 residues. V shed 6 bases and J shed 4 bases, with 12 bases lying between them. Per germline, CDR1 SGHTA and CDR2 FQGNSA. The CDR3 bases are TGTGCCAGCAGTAGACTAGTAGCCACCGGGGAGCTGTTTTTT. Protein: CASSRLVATGELFF.

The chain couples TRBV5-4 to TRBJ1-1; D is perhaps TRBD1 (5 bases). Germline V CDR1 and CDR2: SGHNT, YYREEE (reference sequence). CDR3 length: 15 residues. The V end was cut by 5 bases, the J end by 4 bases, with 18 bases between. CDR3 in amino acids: CASSPTWGSGTEAFF. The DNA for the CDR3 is TGTGCCAGCAGTCCGACGTGGGGCTCGGGCACTGAAGCTTTCTTT.

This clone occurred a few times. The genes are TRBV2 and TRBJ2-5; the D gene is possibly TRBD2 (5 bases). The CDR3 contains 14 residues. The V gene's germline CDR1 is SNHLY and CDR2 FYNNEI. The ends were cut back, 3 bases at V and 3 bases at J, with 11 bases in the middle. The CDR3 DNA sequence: TGTGCCAGCAGTGATCCGGGAAGCGAAGAGACCCAGTACTTC. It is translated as CASSDPGSEETQYF.

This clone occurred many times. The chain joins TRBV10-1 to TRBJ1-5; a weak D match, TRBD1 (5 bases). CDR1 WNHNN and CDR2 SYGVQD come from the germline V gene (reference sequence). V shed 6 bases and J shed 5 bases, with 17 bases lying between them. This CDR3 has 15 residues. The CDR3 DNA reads TGCGCCAGCAGGAAACAGGACAAAGGGGATCAGCCCCAGCATTTT. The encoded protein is CASRKQDKGDQPQHF.

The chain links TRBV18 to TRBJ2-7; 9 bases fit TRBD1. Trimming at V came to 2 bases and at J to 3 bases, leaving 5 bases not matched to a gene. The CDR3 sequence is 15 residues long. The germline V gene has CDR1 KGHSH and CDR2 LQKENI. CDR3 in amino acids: CASSPITGGIYEQYF. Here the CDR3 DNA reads TGTGCCAGCTCACCAATTACAGGGGGCATCTACGAGCAGTACTTC. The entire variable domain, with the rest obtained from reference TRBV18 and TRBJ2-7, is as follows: NAGVMQNPRHLVRRRGQEARLRCSPMKGHSHVYWYRQLPEEGLKFMVYLQKENIIDESGMPKERFSAEFPKEGPSILRIQQVVRGDSAAYFCASSPITGGIYEQYFGPGTRLTVT.

This chain's CDR3 is CASSLSRGLAGGVQETQYF. The DNA for the CDR3 is TGCGCCAGCAGCTTGAGCCGGGGACTAGCGGGAGGGGTCCAAGAGACCCAGTACTTC. The chain joins TRBV5-1 to TRBJ2-5, with TRBD2 identical over 16 bases. V gave up 1 base and J gave up 1 base; unmatched junction bases: 7. CDR1 SGHRS and CDR2 YFSETQ come from the germline V gene. CDR3 size: 19 residues.

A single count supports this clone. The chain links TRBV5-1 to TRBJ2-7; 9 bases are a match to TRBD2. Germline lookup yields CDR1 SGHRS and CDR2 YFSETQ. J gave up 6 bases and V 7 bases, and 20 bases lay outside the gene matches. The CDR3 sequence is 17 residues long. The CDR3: CASSPGIGGRAMAEQYF. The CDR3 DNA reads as TGCGCCAGCTCCCCGGGGATTGGCGGGAGGGCCATGGCCGAGCAGTACTTC.

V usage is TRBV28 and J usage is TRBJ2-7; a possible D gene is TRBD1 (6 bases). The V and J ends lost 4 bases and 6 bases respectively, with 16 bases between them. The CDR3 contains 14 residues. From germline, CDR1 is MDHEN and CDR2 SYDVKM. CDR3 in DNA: TGTGCCAGCAGTTGGTTCACAGGGCGAAGCGAGCAGTACTTC. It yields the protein CASSWFTGRSEQYF.

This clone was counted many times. CDR3 sequence reads: CASSDTGVGVQHF. CDR3 DNA sequence: TGTGCCAGCAGTGACACAGGGGTAGGGGTCCAGCATTTT. This rearrangement joins TRBV2 to TRBJ1-5; 7 bases map to TRBD1. This CDR3 comprises 13 residues. Trimming at V came to 3 bases and at J to 12 bases, leaving 8 bases not matched to a gene. CDR1 and CDR2 from the germline V gene are SNHLY and FYNNEI.

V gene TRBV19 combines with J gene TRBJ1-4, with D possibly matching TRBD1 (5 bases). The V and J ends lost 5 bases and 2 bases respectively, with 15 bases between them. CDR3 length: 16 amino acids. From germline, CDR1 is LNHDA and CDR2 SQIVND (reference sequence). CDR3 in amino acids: CASSEGFGLTNEKLFF. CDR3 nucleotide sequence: TGTGCCAGTAGTGAGGGGTTCGGGCTGACTAATGAAAAACTGTTTTTT.

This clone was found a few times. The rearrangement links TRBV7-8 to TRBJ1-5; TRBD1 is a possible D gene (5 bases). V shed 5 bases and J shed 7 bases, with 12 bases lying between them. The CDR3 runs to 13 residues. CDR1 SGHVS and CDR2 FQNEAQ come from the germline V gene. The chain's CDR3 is CASSLTGEQPQHF. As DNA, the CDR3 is TGTGCCAGCAGCCTGACGGGGGAACAGCCCCAGCATTTT.

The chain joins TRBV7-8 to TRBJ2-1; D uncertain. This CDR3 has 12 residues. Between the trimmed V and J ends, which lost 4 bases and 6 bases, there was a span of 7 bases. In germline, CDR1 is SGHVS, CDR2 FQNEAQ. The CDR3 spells CASSWRSNEQFF. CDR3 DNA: TGTGCCAGCAGCTGGCGGAGCAATGAGCAGTTCTTC.

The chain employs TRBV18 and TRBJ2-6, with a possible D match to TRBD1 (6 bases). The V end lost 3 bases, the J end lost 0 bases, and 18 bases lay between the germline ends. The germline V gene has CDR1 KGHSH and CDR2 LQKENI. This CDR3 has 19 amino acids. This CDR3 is CASSPAGRDTFSGANVLTF. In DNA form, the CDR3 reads TGTGCCAGCTCACCCGCGGGCAGGGACACCTTCTCTGGGGCCAACGTCCTGACTTTC.

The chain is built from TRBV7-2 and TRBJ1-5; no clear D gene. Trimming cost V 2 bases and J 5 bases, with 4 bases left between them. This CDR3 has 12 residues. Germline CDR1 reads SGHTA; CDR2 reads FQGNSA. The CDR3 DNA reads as TGTGCCAGCAGCTTATTAGATCAGCCCCAGCATTTT. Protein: CASSLLDQPQHF.

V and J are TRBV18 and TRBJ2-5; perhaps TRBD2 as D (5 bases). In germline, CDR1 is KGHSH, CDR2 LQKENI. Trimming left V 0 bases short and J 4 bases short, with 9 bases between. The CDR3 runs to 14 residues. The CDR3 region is CASSPPGVRETQYF. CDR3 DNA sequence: TGTGCCAGCTCACCACCGGGAGTGAGAGAGACCCAGTACTTC. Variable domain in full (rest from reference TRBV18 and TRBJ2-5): NAGVMQNPRHLVRRRGQEARLRCSPMKGHSHVYWYRQLPEEGLKFMVYLQKENIIDESGMPKERFSAEFPKEGPSILRIQQVVRGDSAAYFCASSPPGVRETQYFGPGTRLLVL.

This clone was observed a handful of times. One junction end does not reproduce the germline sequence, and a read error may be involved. The chain's CDR3 is CASGILAGGSTGELFF. The CDR3 DNA reads TGTGCCAGTGGTATCCTAGCGGGAGGCAGCACCGGGGAGCTGTTTTTT. The V gene is TRBV19, the J gene TRBJ2-2; 11 bases match TRBD2. CDR3 length: 16 amino acids. Germline V lookup: CDR1 LNHDA, CDR2 SQIVND (reference sequence).

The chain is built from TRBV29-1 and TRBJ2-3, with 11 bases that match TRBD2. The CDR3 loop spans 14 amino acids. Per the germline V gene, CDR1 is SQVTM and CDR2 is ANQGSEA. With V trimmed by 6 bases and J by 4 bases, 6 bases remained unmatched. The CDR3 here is CSVKTSGMSDTQYF. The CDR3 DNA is TGCAGCGTGAAGACTAGCGGGATGTCAGATACGCAGTATTTT.

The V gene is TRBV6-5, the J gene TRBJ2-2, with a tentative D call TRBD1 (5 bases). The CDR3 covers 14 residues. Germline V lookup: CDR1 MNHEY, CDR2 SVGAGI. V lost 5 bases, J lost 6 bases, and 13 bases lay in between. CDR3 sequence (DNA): TGTGCCAGCAGTCGCAACGAAGGGGCCGGGGAGCTGTTTTTT. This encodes CASSRNEGAGELFF.

CDR3 loop: CASSPGSTGNQPQHF. The CDR3 bases are TGCGCCAGCAGCCCGGGCTCCACCGGCAATCAGCCCCAGCATTTT. The chain uses TRBV5-1 and TRBJ1-5, with D unclear. Germline loops: CDR1 SGHRS, CDR2 YFSETQ. The CDR3 has 15 residues. V lost 4 bases to trimming and J lost 2 bases, with 13 bases between them.

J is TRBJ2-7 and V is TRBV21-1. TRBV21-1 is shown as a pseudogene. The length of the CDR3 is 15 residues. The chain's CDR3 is CASSKYTPRACEQYV. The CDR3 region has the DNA TGTGCCAGCAGCAAATACACCCCTCGAGCCTGCGAGCAGTACGTC.

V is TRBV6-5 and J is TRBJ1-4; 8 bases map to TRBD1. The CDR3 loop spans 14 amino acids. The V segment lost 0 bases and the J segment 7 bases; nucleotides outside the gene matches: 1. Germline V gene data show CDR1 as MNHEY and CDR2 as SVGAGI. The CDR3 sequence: CASSYSRGPEKLFF. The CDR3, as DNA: TGTGCCAGCAGTTACTCCAGGGGGCCTGAAAAACTGTTTTTT.